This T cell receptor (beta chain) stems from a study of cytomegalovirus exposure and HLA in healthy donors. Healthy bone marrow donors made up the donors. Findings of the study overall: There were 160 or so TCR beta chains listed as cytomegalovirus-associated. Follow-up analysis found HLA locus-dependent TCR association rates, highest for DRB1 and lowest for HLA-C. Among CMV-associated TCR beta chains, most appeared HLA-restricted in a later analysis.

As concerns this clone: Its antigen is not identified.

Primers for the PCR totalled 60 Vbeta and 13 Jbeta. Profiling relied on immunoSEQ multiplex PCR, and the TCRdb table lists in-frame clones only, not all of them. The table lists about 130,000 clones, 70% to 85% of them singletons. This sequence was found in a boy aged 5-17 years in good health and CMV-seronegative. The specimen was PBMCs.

This chain's CDR3 is CASDRLVSDTQYF. The CDR3, as DNA: TGTGCCAGCGACAGGCTCGTGTCAGATACGCAGTATTTT. V usage is TRBV6-1 and J usage is TRBJ2-3, with D possibly being TRBD1 (6 bases). In germline, CDR1 is MNHNS, CDR2 SASEGT. V gave up 8 bases and J gave up 4 bases, with 13 bases separating them. The CDR3 is made up of 13 amino acids.